What follows are 2 T cell receptor beta chains derived from one specimen sequenced in a study of blood T cells in healthy people across ages. Primed by a sample-barcoded 5' primer and a J-beta primer mix, a second PCR proceeded for about 6 to 12 cycles. TCRdb redid the calling of the 5' RACE reads with MiXCR, one entry per CDR3 protein. This sample carries over 1,200,000 distinct CDR3 sequences, approximately 60% of them seen once, and the ten largest clones take approximately 7%. The material sequenced was blood. The receptors stem from a man aged 18 to 29 in good health.

The chain employs TRBV20-1 and TRBJ2-3; D is possibly TRBD2 (6 bases). Germline values: CDR1 DFQATT, CDR2 SNEGSKA (reference sequence). V dropped 5 bases and J dropped 7 bases, with 10 bases sitting between them. CDR3 length equals 11 residues. This CDR3 is CSAGEAHTQYF. The CDR3 DNA is TGCAGTGCTGGGGAGGCGCATACGCAGTATTTT.

The V gene is TRBV11-2, the J gene TRBJ2-7, with D tentatively TRBD2 (6 bases). Trimming removed 1 base from V and 3 bases from J, with 13 bases in between. CDR3 length: 15 residues. Germline values: CDR1 SGHAT, CDR2 FQNNGV. The DNA of the CDR3 is TGTGCCAGCAGCTTAGTTACGGCCGGGGGCTACGAGCAGTACTTC. It translates to CASSLVTAGGYEQYF.